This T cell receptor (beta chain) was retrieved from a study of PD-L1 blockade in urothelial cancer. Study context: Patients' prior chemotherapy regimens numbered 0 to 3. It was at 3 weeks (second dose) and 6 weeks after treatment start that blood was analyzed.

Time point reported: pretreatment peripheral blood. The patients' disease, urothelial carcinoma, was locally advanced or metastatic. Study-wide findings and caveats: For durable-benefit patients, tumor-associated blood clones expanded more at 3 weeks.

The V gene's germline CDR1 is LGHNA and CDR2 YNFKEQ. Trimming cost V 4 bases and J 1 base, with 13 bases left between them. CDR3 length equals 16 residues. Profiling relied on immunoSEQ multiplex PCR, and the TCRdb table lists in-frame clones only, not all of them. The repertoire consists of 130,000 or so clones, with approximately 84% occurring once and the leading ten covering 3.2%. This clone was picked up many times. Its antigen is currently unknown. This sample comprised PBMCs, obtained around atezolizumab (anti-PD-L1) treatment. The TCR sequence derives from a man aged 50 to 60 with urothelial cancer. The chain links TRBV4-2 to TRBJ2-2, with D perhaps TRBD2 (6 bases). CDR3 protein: CASSLNPGLNTGELFF. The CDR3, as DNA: TGTGCCAGCAGCCTAAACCCGGGACTGAACACCGGGGAGCTGTTTTTT.